A selection of T cell receptor beta chains follows, all from one sample in a study of T cells in Graves' hyperthyroidism and ophthalmopathy. TCRdb ran MiXCR on the multiplex PCR reads and lists one entry per CDR3 protein. The sample contains about 380,000 distinct CDR3 sequences, about 18% of which appear only once. The specimen sequenced was blood. Receptors were obtained from a man in his late teens or twenties with Graves' ophthalmopathy. Both conserved end residues are part of each CDR3. A D gene is named only where the DNA matches it firmly. Part of the rows lack a size; the others show once, few, many or a class for expanded clones.

j_call v_call clone_size d_call cdr3_length cdr3_nt cdr3_aa
TRBJ2-1 TRBV6-1 few TRBD1 14 TGTGCCAGCAGTTTGGGACAGGGGGCGTTTGAGCAGTTCTTC CASSLGQGAFEQFF
TRBJ2-5 TRBV27 many TRBD2 15 TGTGCCAGCAGTTTAAACCCGGGACTAAAAGAGACCCAGTACTTC CASSLNPGLKETQYF
TRBJ1-5 TRBV15 . . 15 TGTGCCACCAGCAGATTGACGGGCAACAATCAGCCCCAGCATTTT CATSRLTGNNQPQHF
TRBJ2-7 TRBV7-9 many TRBD1 16 TGTGCCAGCAGCTATGCCGGGACAGGGCTATCCTACGAGCAGTACTTC CASSYAGTGLSYEQYF
TRBJ1-5 TRBV7-9 . . 13 TGTGCCAGCCAGGGTGATAGCAATCAGCCCCAGCATTTT CASQGDSNQPQHF
TRBJ1-2 TRBV29-1 . . 15 TGCAGCGTTGAGGGTCAGGGGACTTTACCTGGGGGCTACACCTTC CSVEGQGTLPGGYTF
TRBJ2-7 TRBV5-1 many . 15 TGCGCCAGCAGCTTGGGAGGGGTAGGCCCCTACGAGCAGTACTTC CASSLGGVGPYEQYF
TRBJ2-3 TRBV5-5 . TRBD1 14 TGTGCCAGCAGCTTGGCGGGACAGACAGATACGCAGTATTTT CASSLAGQTDTQYF
TRBJ2-2 TRBV6-2/TRBV6-3 few TRBD2 15 TGTGCCAGCAGTGCGGGGGGGAGTGGTACCGGGGAGCTGTTTTTT CASSAGGSGTGELFF
TRBJ2-1 TRBV12-3/TRBV12-4 few TRBD1 15 TGTGCCAGCACTCCTCCGGACAGGAGAAACAATGAGCAGTTCTTC CASTPPDRRNNEQFF
TRBJ2-5 TRBV7-8 many . 11 TGTGCCAGCAGCCCGCAAGTGACCCAGTACTTC CASSPQVTQYF
TRBJ1-3 TRBV24-1 . . 16 TGTGCCACCAGTGATGGGGGGGTAGGGACTGGAAACACCATATATTTT CATSDGGVGTGNTIYF
TRBJ2-7 TRBV20-1 many TRBD2 13 TGCAGTGCTAGAGGGGCGGGGGTGTACGAGCAGTACTTC CSARGAGVYEQYF
TRBJ2-6 TRBV24-1 many . 16 TGTGCCACCAGAACAGGAGGTCCGTCTCGAGCCAACGTCCTGACTTTC CATRTGGPSRANVLTF
TRBJ1-5 TRBV12-3/TRBV12-4 many . 12 TGTGCCAGCAGTCTGACGTGGCAGCCCCAGCATTTT CASSLTWQPQHF
TRBJ1-5 TRBV20-1 many . 16 TGCAGTGCTATTACAGCCGTTGGACATAGCAATCAGCCCCAGCATTTT CSAITAVGHSNQPQHF
TRBJ2-5 TRBV6-1 many TRBD2 17 TGTGCCAGCAGTTCCGGGACTAGCGGGGGGGCCAGGGAGACCCAGTACTTC CASSSGTSGGARETQYF
TRBJ2-5 TRBV7-3 . . 15 TGTGCCAGCAGTCTCCTCAGTCCGGCCCCCCCGACCCAGTACTTC CASSLLSPAPPTQYF
TRBJ1-1 TRBV6-1 many . 14 TGTGCCAGCAGTCGACAGAGCATGAACACTGAAGCTTTCTTT CASSRQSMNTEAFF
TRBJ2-7 TRBV6-1 many . 12 TGTGCCAGCAGTTCAGGGAGGAACGAGCAGTACTTC CASSSGRNEQYF